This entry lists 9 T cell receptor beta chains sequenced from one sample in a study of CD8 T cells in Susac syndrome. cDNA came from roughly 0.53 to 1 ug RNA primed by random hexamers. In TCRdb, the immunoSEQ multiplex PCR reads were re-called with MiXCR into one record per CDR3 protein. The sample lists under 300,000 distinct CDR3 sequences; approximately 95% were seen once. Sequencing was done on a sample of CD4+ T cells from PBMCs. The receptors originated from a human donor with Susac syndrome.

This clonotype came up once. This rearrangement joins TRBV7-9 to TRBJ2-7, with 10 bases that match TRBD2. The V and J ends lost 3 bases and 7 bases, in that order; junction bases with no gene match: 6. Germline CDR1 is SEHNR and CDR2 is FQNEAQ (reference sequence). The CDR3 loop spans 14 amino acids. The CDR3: CASSLASGSEEQYF. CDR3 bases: TGTGCCAGCAGCTTGGCTAGCGGGAGCGAAGAGCAGTACTTC.

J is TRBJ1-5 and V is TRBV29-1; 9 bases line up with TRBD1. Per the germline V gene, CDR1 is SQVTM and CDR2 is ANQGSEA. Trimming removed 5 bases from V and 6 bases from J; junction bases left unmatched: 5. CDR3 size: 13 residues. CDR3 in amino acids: CSVTTGGFQPQHF. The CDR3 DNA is TGCAGCGTTACCACAGGGGGCTTTCAGCCCCAGCATTTT.

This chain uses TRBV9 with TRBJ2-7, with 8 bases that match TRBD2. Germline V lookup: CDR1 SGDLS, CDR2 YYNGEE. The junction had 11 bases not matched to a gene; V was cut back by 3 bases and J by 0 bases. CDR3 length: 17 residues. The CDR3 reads CASSAGSGGPPSYEQYF. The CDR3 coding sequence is TGTGCCAGCAGCGCCGGGAGCGGGGGCCCCCCCTCCTACGAGCAGTACTTC.

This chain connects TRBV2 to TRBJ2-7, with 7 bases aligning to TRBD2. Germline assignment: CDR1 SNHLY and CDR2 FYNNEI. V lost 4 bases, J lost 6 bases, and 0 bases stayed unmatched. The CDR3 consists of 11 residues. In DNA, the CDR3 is TGTGCCAGCAGTGGGGAGGGCGAGCAGTACTTC. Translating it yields CASSGEGEQYF.

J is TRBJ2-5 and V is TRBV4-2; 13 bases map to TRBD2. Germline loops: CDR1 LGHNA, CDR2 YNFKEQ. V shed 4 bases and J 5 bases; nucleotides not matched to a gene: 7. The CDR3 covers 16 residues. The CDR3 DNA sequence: TGTGCCAGCAGCCCTGGACTAGCGGGAGTTCACGAGACCCAGTACTTC. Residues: CASSPGLAGVHETQYF.

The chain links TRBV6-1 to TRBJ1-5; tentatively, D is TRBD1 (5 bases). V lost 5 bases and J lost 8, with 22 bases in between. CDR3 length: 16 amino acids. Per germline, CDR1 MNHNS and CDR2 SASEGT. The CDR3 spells CASSRGGWGSYEPQHF. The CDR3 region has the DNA TGTGCCAGCAGTCGGGGAGGATGGGGGTCCTATGAGCCCCAGCATTTT.

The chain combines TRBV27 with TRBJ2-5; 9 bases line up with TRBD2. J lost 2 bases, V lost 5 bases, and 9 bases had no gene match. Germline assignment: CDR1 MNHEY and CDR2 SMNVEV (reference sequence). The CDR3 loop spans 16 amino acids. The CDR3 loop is CASSLRGLAGQETQYF. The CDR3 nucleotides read TGTGCCAGCAGTCTACGAGGGCTAGCGGGGCAAGAGACCCAGTACTTC.

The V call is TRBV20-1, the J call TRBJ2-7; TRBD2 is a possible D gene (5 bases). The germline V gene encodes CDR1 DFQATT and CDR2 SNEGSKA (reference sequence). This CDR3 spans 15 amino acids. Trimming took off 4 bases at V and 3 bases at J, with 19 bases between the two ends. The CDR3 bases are TGCAGTGCTACCGCCTATGCGGGTGAAAACTACGAGCAGTACTTC. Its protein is CSATAYAGENYEQYF.

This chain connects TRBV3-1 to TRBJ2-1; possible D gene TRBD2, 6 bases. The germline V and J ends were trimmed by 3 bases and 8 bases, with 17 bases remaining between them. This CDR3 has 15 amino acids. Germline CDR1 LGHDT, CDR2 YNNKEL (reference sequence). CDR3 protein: CASSHRRGLGDEQFF. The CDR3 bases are TGTGCCAGCAGCCATCGGCGGGGACTGGGCGATGAGCAGTTCTTC.